Shown below are 8 T cell receptor beta chains from a single sample sequenced in a study of early T cells in non-severe SARS-CoV-2 infection. TCRdb ran MiXCR on the 5' RACE reads and lists one entry per CDR3 protein. The table has over 90,000 distinct CDR3 sequences, 13% seen once. The specimen was whole blood. Every receptor here comes from an adult who was a healthcare worker with PCR-confirmed SARS-CoV-2 infection or an uninfected control (not recorded which).

V is TRBV30 and J is TRBJ2-7; no firm D call. Germline CDR1 reads GTSNPN; CDR2 reads SVGIG (reference sequence). CDR3 size: 13 residues. With 3 bases removed from V and 0 bases from J, the gap between germline ends came to 9 bases. CDR3 DNA sequence: TGTGCCTGGAGGGGTATTTACTCCTACGAGCAGTACTTC. This codes for CAWRGIYSYEQYF.

This chain joins TRBV7-9 and TRBJ2-4; 8 bases align to TRBD1. Trimming removed 5 bases from V and 5 bases from J; junction bases left unmatched: 5. Looked up from germline, CDR1 is SEHNR and CDR2 is FQNEAQ (reference sequence). The CDR3 totals 14 residues. The CDR3 region has the DNA TGTGCCAGCAGCGCCCGGACAGGGCAAAACATTCAGTACTTC. Translated, it gives CASSARTGQNIQYF.

The chain joins TRBV28 to TRBJ1-1; 11 bases agree with TRBD1. Germline V gene sequence: CDR1 MDHEN, CDR2 SYDVKM. V gave up 6 bases and J gave up 9 bases; unmatched junction bases: 12. CDR3 length: 15 residues. CDR3 coding DNA: TGTGCCAGCAGGGACAGGGGGCGGCCCGCAGCTAAAGCTTTCTTT. It yields the protein CASRDRGRPAAKAFF.

V and J are TRBV18 and TRBJ1-1; the D gene is possibly TRBD1 (6 bases). The V gene's germline CDR1 is KGHSH and CDR2 LQKENI. CDR3 length: 14 amino acids. The V gene lost 3 bases and the J gene lost 2 bases, with 10 bases spanning the gap. The CDR3 coding sequence is TGTGCCAGCTCACCTTTGGGACACAACACTGAAGCTTTCTTT. Residues: CASSPLGHNTEAFF.

This clonotype was picked up many times. V usage is TRBV21-1 and J usage is TRBJ2-7; the listed D gene, TRBD1, was not tested against the DNA. TRBV21-1 is classified as a pseudogene. The length of the CDR3 is 17 residues. CDR3 coding DNA: TGTGCCAGCAGCAAAGTATTCTCCGGGACAGGGATCTACGAGCAGTACTTC. Its translation is CASSKVFSGTGIYEQYF.

The table lists this clonotype with a count of one. The chain recombines TRBV2 with TRBJ1-2; TRBD1 agrees at 7 bases. There are 14 residues in the CDR3. Losses at the gene ends were 6 bases for V and 4 bases for J; bases not matched to a gene: 8. CDR1 and CDR2 (germline): SNHLY, FYNNEI. CDR3 protein: CASSLLQGPYGYTF. In DNA form, the CDR3 reads TGTGCCAGCAGCTTATTACAGGGGCCCTATGGCTACACCTTC.

In its sample, this clonotype was seen many times. The chain joins TRBV2 to TRBJ2-3; D uncertain. V was cut by 2 bases and J by 5 bases, with 8 bases left in between. Germline CDR1 SNHLY, CDR2 FYNNEI. CDR3 size: 13 residues. The CDR3 DNA reads TGTGCCAGCAGTGAAAGGTTCGGAGATACGCAGTATTTT. Its translation: CASSERFGDTQYF.

This clonotype came up many times. The CDR3 DNA reads TGTGCCAGCAGCGCGGCCGGGACACTCTTCTCTGGGGCCAACGTCCTGACTTTC. This encodes CASSAAGTLFSGANVLTF. The chain uses TRBV7-2 and TRBJ2-6; the D gene is possibly TRBD1 (6 bases). This CDR3 has 18 amino acids. The ends were cut back, 5 bases at V and 0 bases at J, with 17 bases in the middle. The germline CDR1 and CDR2 sequences are SGHTA and FQGNSA.